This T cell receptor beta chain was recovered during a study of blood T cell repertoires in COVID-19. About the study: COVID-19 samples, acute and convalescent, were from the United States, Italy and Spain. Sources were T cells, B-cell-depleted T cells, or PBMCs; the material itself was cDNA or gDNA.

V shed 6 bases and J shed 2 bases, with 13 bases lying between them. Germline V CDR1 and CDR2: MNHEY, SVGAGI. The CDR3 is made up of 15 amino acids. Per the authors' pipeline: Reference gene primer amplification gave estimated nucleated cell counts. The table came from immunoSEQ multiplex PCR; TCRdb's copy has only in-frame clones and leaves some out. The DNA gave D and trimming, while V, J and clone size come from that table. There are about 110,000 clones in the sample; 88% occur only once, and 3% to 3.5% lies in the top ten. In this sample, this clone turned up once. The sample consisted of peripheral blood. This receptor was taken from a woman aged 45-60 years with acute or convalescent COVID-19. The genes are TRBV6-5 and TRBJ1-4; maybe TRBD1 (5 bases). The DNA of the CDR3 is TGTGCCAGCAGCACCTCCGGGGGGACTAATGAAAAACTGTTTTTT. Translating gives CASSTSGGTNEKLFF.